This passage covers 11 T cell receptor beta chains from one sample sequenced in a study of spatial heterogeneity in lung cancer. TCRdb re-derived calls from the 5' RACE reads in MiXCR, one entry per CDR3 protein. This table holds under 6,500 distinct CDR3 sequences, around 4% found once. Time point: sample taken at primary tumor resection. This specimen consisted of normal lung tissue next to the tumor, obtained at surgery. All receptors come from a male donor with early-stage non-small cell lung cancer.

J is TRBJ1-1 and V is TRBV20-1, with TRBD1 as a possible D gene (5 bases). V lost 0 bases and J 1 base, leaving 21 bases between the germline ends. CDR3 size: 18 residues. Germline lookup yields CDR1 DFQATT and CDR2 SNEGSKA (reference sequence). CDR3 nucleotides: TGCAGTGCTAGAGATGGGGAAGGGACCTTTTTTTCGAACACTGAAGCTTTCTTT. Translating it yields CSARDGEGTFFSNTEAFF.

In its sample, this clonotype was seen many times. V and J are TRBV5-4 and TRBJ2-7, with 11 bases identical to TRBD1. Germline CDR1 reads SGHNT; CDR2 reads YYREEE (reference sequence). The CDR3 is 15 amino acids. J was trimmed by 6 bases and V by 4 bases; bases with no gene match: 9. The CDR3 spells CASSAGQGGSSEQYF. CDR3 sequence (DNA): TGTGCCAGCAGCGCGGGACAGGGGGGATCCAGCGAGCAGTACTTC. Full variable domain (rest looked up from reference TRBV5-4 and TRBJ2-7): ETGVTQSPTHLIKTRGQQVTLRCSSQSGHNTVSWYQQALGQGPQFIFQYYREEENGRGNFPPRFSGLQFPNYSSELNVNALELDDSALYLCASSAGQGGSSEQYFGPGTRLTVT.

This clonotype was detected many times. The chain employs TRBV20-1 and TRBJ2-1; 13 bases align to TRBD2. Germline assignment: CDR1 DFQATT and CDR2 SNEGSKA (reference sequence). The CDR3 has 14 residues. The trim removed 7 bases at V and 7 bases at J, leaving 7 bases unmatched. CDR3 nucleotides: TGCAGTGTCCGGACTAGCGGGAGATGGAATGAGCAGTTCTTC. Translated: CSVRTSGRWNEQFF.

By proportion, this clonotype is medium-sized (0.01 to 0.1%). This chain links TRBV5-1 with TRBJ1-1, with TRBD1 identical over 9 bases. Germline trimming cut 4 bases from V and 3 bases from J; bases unmatched to any gene: 4. The CDR3 is 14 residues long. Germline assignment: CDR1 SGHRS and CDR2 YFSETQ. CDR3 residues: CASSPRQGDTEAFF. CDR3 DNA: TGCGCCAGCAGCCCCCGACAGGGGGACACTGAAGCTTTCTTT.

This clonotype was detected ten times or more. This sequence joins TRBV14 and TRBJ2-5; D is uncertain. Between the trimmed V and J ends, which lost 3 bases and 10 bases, there was a span of 15 bases. The CDR3 is 13 amino acids. Per germline, CDR1 SGHDN and CDR2 FVKESK. CDR3 sequence reads: CASSQTPPGDQYF. The DNA for the CDR3 is TGTGCCAGCAGCCAGACACCCCCCGGAGACCAGTACTTC.

This clonotype was detected ten times or more. J is TRBJ1-3 and V is TRBV20-1, with unresolved D. The CDR3 is 16 amino acids. Trimming took 3 bases from V and 0 from J, leaving 15 bases between them. Per the germline V gene, CDR1 is DFQATT and CDR2 is SNEGSKA (reference sequence). The DNA for the CDR3 is TGCAGTGCTAGTAGTCGGTGGCGGAACTCTGGAAACACCATATATTTT. As protein: CSASSRWRNSGNTIYF.

This clonotype was seen ten or more times. The V and J genes are TRBV30 and TRBJ1-1; the D is unclear. There are 13 residues in the CDR3. Germline CDR1 and CDR2: GTSNPN and SVGIG (reference sequence). The V gene lost 4 bases and the J gene lost 5 bases, with 14 bases spanning the gap. CDR3 sequence: CAWKLRRDTEAFF. CDR3 nucleotides: TGTGCCTGGAAATTAAGGAGGGATACTGAAGCTTTCTTT.

This clonotype is classed as medium-sized. The chain carries TRBV20-1 and TRBJ2-7; 8 nucleotides agree with TRBD2. Germline CDR1 and CDR2: DFQATT and SNEGSKA (reference sequence). Germline trimming cut 0 bases from V and 3 bases from J; bases unmatched to any gene: 4. This CDR3 spans 14 amino acids. The CDR3 spells CSAREGLDVYEQYF. The CDR3 DNA reads TGCAGTGCTAGAGAGGGACTAGATGTCTACGAGCAGTACTTC.

This clonotype was counted many times. This chain uses TRBV9 with TRBJ2-2; 11 bases agree with TRBD1. Germline trimming cut 0 bases from V and 5 bases from J; bases unmatched to any gene: 3. CDR1 and CDR2 (germline): SGDLS, YYNGEE. The CDR3 consists of 16 residues. CDR3: CASSVAGQGVTGELFF. CDR3 sequence (DNA): TGTGCCAGCAGCGTAGCGGGACAGGGGGTAACCGGGGAGCTGTTTTTT.

By sample share, this clonotype is medium-sized. The V gene is TRBV2, the J gene TRBJ2-1; a weak D match, TRBD1 (6 bases). Trimming took 4 bases from V and 5 from J, leaving 21 bases between them. Germline V gives CDR1 SNHLY, CDR2 FYNNEI. This CDR3 is 17 amino acids long. CDR3 loop: CASSGDTALPLNNEQFF. In DNA form, the CDR3 reads TGTGCCAGCAGTGGGGACACGGCTCTCCCGCTCAACAATGAGCAGTTCTTC.

By sample fraction, this clonotype is medium-sized. The gene calls are TRBV2 and TRBJ2-5, with 14 bases fitting TRBD2. Germline CDR1 and CDR2: SNHLY and FYNNEI. V was pared by 4 bases and J by 4 bases, with 8 bases of the junction left unmatched. The CDR3 totals 17 residues. CDR3 DNA: TGTGCCAGCAGTGTGGGACTAGCGGGAGTCGAGCGAGAGACCCAGTACTTC. This translates into CASSVGLAGVERETQYF.